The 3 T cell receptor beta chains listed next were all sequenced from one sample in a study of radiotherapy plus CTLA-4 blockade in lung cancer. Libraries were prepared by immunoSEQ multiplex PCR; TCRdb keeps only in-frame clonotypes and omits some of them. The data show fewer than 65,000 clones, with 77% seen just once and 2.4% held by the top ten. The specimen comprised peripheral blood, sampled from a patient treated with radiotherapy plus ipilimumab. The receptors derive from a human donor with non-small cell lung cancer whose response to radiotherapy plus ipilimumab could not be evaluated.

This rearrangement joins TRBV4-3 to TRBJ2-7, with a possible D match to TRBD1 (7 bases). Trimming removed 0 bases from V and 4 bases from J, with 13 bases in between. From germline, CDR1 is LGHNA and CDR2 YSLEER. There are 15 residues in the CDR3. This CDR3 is CASSQDVQGRYEQYF. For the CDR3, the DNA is TGCGCCAGCAGCCAAGATGTACAGGGGAGGTACGAGCAGTACTTC.

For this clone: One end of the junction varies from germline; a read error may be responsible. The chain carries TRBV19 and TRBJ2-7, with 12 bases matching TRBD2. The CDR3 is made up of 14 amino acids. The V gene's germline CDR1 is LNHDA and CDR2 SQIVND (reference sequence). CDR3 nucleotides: TGTGCCGGTAGTATACTAGCGGGAGGCTACGAGCAGTACTTC. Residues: CAGSILAGGYEQYF.

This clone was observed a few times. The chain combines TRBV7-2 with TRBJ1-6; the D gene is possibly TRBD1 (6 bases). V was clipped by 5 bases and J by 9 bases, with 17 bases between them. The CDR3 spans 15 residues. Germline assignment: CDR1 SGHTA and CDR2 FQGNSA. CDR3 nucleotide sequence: TGTGCCAGCAGCCTTGGACAGTCAGCAGGTTCACCCCTCCACTTT. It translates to CASSLGQSAGSPLHF.